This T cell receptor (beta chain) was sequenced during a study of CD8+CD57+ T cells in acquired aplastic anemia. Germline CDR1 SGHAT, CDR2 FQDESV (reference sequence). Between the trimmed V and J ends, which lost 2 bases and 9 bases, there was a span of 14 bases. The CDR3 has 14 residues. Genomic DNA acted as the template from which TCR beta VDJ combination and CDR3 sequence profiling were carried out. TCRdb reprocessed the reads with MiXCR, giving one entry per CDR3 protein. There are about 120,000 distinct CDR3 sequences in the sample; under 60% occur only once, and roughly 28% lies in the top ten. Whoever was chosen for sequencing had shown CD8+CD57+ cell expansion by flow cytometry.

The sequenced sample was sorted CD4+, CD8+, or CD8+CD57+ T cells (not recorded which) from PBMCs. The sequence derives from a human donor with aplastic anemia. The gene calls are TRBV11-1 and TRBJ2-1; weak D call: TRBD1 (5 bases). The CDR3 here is CASSLTSDMVEQFF. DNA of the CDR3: TGTGCCAGCAGCTTAACATCGGACATGGTTGAGCAGTTCTTC.